This T cell receptor (beta chain) originates from a study of blood T cells in healthy people across ages. Study-wide results and caveats: TCR beta diversity was tightly associated with the proportion of naive T cells. A roughly linear fall in TCR beta diversity per million T cells was seen with increasing age.

For the second PCR, which ran for roughly 6 to 12 cycles, a sample-barcoded 5' primer and a J-beta primer mix were used. Using its own MiXCR run on the 5' RACE reads, TCRdb lists one record per CDR3 protein. The sample records 1.5 million to 2 million distinct CDR3 sequences, approximately 28% being singletons. The CDR3 consists of 14 residues. V dropped 4 bases and J dropped 5 bases, with 12 bases sitting between them. Germline values: CDR1 MNHNS, CDR2 SASEGT. For this clonotype: The antigen remains unidentified.

Sequenced material: blood. This chain links TRBV6-1 with TRBJ2-1; no clear D. The receptor's source is a woman under 40 in good health. The CDR3 here is CASSVHGGDNEQFF. The DNA of the CDR3 is TGTGCCAGCAGTGTCCATGGCGGTGACAATGAGCAGTTCTTC.